The present T cell receptor (beta chain) was sequenced within a study of human T cells and chemical hapten exposure. The trim removed 3 bases at V and 0 bases at J, leaving 2 bases unmatched. The CDR3 loop spans 14 amino acids. The germline CDR1 and CDR2 sequences are DFQATT and SNEGSKA (reference sequence). As for time point: patch test 1, 2 weeks after DPC sensitization. The treatment is: therapeutic diphenylcyclopropenone sensitization with weekly scalp DPC. TCRdb fed the RACE reads into MiXCR, producing one record per CDR3 protein. This table holds 79,000 or so distinct CDR3 sequences, over 9% found once.

This TCR was recovered from a woman in her forties or fifties with alopecia areata. Some clones in this sample may be carry-over from other donors' samples. This chain uses TRBV20-1 with TRBJ2-7, with 10 bases aligning to TRBD2. The material sequenced was whole blood, taken in connection with sensitization to the hapten diphenylcyclopropenone (DPC). The DNA of the CDR3 is TGCAGTGCTAGCCTAGCGGGGGCCTCCTACGAGCAGTACTTC. It specifies CSASLAGASYEQYF.